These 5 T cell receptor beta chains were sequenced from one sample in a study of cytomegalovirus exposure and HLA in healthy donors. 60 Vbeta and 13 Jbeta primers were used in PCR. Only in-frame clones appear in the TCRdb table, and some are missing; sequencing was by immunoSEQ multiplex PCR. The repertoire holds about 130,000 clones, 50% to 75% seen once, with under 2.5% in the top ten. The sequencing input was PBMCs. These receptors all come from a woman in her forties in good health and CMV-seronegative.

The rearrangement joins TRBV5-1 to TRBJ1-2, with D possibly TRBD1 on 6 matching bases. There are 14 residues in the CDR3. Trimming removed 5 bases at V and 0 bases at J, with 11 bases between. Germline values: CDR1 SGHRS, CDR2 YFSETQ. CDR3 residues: CASSRDITNYGYTF. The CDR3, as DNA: TGCGCCAGCAGTCGGGACATAACTAACTATGGCTACACCTTC.

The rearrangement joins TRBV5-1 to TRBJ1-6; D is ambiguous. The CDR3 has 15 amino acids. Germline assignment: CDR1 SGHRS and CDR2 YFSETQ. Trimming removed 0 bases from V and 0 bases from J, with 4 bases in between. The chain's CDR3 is CASSLDSSYNSPLHF. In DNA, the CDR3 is TGCGCCAGCAGCTTGGACAGCTCCTATAATTCACCCCTCCACTTT.

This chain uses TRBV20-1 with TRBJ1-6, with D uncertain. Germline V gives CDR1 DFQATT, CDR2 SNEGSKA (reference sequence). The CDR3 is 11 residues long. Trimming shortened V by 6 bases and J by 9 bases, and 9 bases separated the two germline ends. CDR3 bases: TGCAGTGCCCAGGAGGGTTCACCCCTCCACTTT. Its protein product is CSAQEGSPLHF.

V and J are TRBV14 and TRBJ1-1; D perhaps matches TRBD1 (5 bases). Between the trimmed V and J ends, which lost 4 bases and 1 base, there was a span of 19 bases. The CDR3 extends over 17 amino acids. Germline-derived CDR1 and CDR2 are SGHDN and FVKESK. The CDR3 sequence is CASSRHGGNMENTEAFF. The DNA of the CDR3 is TGTGCCAGCAGCCGTCACGGGGGGAATATGGAGAACACTGAAGCTTTCTTT. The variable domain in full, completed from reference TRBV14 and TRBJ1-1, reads EAGVTQFPSHSVIEKGQTVTLRCDPISGHDNLYWYRRVMGKEIKFLLHFVKESKQDESGMPNNRFLAERTGGTYSTLKVQPAELEDSGVYFCASSRHGGNMENTEAFFGQGTRLTVV.

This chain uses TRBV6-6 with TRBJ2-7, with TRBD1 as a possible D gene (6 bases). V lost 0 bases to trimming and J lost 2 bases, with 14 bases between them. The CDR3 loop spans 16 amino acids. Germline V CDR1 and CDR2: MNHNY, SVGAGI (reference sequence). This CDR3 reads CASSYSPGARAYEQYF. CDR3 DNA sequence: TGTGCCAGCAGTTACTCGCCAGGGGCGCGGGCCTACGAGCAGTACTTC.